This T cell receptor beta chain was identified during a study of T cell changes during pregnancy in multiple sclerosis. Sequenced by immunoSEQ multiplex PCR; TCRdb stores in-frame clones only, minus some. The data contain around 70,000 clones, around 94% of them singletons. Deletions cut 4 bases from V and 6 bases from J, with 16 bases between. The length of the CDR3 is 14 residues. Germline-derived CDR1 and CDR2 are SNHLY and FYNNEI. The TCR originated in a female donor with multiple sclerosis, enrolled in a pregnancy study. Here the sequenced sample was peripheral blood, taken in the third trimester of pregnancy. This chain links TRBV2 with TRBJ2-7; D is possibly TRBD2 (6 bases). CDR3 in amino acids: CASSGGTRSGEQYF. For the CDR3, the DNA is TGTGCCAGCAGTGGCGGGACCCGCAGCGGCGAGCAGTACTTC.